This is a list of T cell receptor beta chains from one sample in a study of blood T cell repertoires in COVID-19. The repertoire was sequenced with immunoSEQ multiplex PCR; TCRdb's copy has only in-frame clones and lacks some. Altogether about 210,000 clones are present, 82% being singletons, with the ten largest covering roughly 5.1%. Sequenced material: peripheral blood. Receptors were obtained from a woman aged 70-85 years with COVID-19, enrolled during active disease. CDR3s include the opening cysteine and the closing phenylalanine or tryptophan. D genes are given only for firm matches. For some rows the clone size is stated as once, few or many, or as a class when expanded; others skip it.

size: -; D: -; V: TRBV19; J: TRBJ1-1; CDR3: CASSISGAEAFF; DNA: TGTGCCAGTAGTATTTCGGGAGCTGAAGCTTTCTTT
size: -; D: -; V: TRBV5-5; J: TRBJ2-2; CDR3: CASSFSRTDTGELFF; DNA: TGTGCCAGCAGCTTCTCGAGGACAGATACCGGGGAGCTGTTTTTT
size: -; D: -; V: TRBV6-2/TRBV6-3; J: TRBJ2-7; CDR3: CASRPMSGFLYEQYF; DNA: TGTGCCAGCAGACCTATGTCGGGATTTCTTTACGAGCAGTACTTC
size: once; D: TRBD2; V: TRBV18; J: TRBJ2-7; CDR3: CASSLGTNLYEQYF; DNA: TGTGCCAGCTCCCTTGGGACTAACCTTTACGAGCAGTACTTC
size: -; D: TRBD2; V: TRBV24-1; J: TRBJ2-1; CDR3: CATSDWSGGRNEQFF; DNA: TGTGCCACCAGTGATTGGAGCGGGGGGCGCAATGAGCAGTTCTTC
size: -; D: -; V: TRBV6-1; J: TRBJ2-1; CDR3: CASSEASGSYNEQFF; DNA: TGTGCCAGCAGTGAGGCCAGCGGGTCCTACAATGAGCAGTTCTTC
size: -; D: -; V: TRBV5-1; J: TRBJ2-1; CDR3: CASSADGVAYNEQFF; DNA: TGCGCCAGCAGCGCGGACGGGGTGGCCTACAATGAGCAGTTCTTC
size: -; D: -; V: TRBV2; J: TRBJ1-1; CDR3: CASRGTGGWAFF; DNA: TGTGCCAGCAGAGGGACCGGGGGTTGGGCTTTCTTT
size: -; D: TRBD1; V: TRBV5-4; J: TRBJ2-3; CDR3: CASSLGGGARSTDTQYF; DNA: TGTGCCAGCAGCTTGGGAGGGGGCGCGAGAAGCACAGATACGCAGTATTTT
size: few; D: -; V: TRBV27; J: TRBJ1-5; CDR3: CASRGQMDQPQHF; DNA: TGTGCCAGCCGAGGACAGATGGATCAGCCCCAGCATTTT
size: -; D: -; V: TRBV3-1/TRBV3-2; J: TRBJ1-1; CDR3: CASSPWGVGDTEAFF; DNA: TGTGCCAGCAGCCCTTGGGGGGTGGGAGACACTGAAGCTTTCTTT
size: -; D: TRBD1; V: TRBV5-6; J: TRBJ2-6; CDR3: CASTFLDRAGANVLTF; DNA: TGTGCCAGCACCTTCCTAGACAGGGCTGGGGCCAACGTCCTGACTTTC
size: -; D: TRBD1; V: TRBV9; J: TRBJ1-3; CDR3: CASSVEGQGGNTIYF; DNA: TGTGCCAGCAGCGTAGAGGGACAGGGTGGAAACACCATATATTTT
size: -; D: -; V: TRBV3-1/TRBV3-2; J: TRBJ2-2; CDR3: CASSQEMTGNTGELFF; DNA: TGTGCCAGCAGCCAGGAAATGACAGGGAACACCGGGGAGCTGTTTTTT
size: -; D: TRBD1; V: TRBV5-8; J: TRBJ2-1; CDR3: CASSHRGSSDEQFF; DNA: TGTGCCAGCAGCCACAGGGGCAGCTCGGATGAGCAGTTCTTC
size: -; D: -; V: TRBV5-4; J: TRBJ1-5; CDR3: CASSRFDGNQPQHF; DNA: TGTGCCAGCAGCAGATTCGACGGGAATCAGCCCCAGCATTTT
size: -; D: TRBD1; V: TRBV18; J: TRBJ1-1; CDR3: CASSRQGDTEAFF; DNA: TGTGCCAGCTCGCGACAGGGGGACACTGAAGCTTTCTTT
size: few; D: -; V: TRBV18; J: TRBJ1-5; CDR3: CASSPGGASQPQHF; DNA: TGTGCCAGCTCACCTGGGGGCGCGAGTCAGCCCCAGCATTTT
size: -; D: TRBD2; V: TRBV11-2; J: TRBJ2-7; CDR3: CASSLATGTSPDEQYF; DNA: TGTGCCAGCAGCTTAGCCACCGGGACTAGTCCCGACGAGCAGTACTTC
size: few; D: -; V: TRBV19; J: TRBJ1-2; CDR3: CASSSRGAWGYTF; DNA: TGTGCCAGTAGTTCCAGGGGCGCTTGGGGCTACACCTTC
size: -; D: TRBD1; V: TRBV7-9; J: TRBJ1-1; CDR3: CASSSDRVGTEAFF; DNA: TGTGCCAGCAGCTCGGACAGGGTTGGGACTGAAGCTTTCTTT
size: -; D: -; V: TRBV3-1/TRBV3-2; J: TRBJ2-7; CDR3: CASSQTASSYEQYF; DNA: TGTGCCAGCAGCCAAACAGCAAGCTCCTACGAGCAGTACTTC
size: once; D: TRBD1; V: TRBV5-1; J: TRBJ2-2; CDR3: CASRGTANTGELFF; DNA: TGCGCCAGCAGAGGGACAGCGAACACCGGGGAGCTGTTTTTT
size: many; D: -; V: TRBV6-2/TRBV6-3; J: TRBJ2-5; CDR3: CASTPNWARETQYF; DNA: TGTGCCAGCACCCCTAACTGGGCCCGGGAGACCCAGTACTTC
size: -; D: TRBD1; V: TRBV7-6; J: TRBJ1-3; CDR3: CASSNQQGVVSGNTIYF; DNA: TGTGCCAGCAGCAATCAACAGGGGGTAGTCTCTGGAAACACCATATATTTT
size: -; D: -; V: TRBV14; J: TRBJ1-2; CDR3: CASSQDRDYGYTF; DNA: TGTGCCAGCAGCCAAGACAGGGACTATGGCTACACCTTC
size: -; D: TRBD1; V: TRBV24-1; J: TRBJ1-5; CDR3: CATSDLKGASNQPQHF; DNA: TGTGCCACCAGTGATTTGAAGGGGGCTAGCAATCAGCCCCAGCATTTT
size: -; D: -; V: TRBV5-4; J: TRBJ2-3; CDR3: CASSDSIEGISDTQYF; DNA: TGTGCCAGCAGCGATAGCATAGAGGGTATTTCAGATACGCAGTATTTT
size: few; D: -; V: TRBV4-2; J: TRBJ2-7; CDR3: CASRTGSSYEQYF; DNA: TGTGCCAGCAGGACCGGGTCTTCGTACGAGCAGTACTTC